This T cell receptor (beta chain) was sequenced in a study of radiotherapy plus CTLA-4 blockade in lung cancer (dated by TCRdb to 2017 to 2018). For context, the study as a whole: Among the enrolled patients, around 19% had an objective response, and roughly 30% reached disease control.

The study evaluated CTLA-4 blockade (ipilimumab) given together with focal radiation therapy in patients who had chemo-refractory metastatic non-small-cell lung cancer. Looking up the germline V gene yields CDR1 MDHEN and CDR2 SYDVKM. Ends trimmed: V by 5 bases, J by 4 bases; bases unmatched to a gene: 9. Reading from cysteine to phenylalanine, the CDR3 counts 16 amino acids. Only the CDR3 portion is preserved as DNA: 48 bases, with reading frame beginning at the first base. This clone was observed once. The antigen it binds to is not known. Per-nucleotide qualities are absent, and no much larger clonotype sits a single base away. Library preparation employed the immunoSEQ multiplex PCR assay. TCRdb carries this immuneACCESS record with in-frame sequences only. Its versions omit some clonotypes, under half of them owing to an unresolved V gene in the studies checked, with the rest unexplained. This sample comprises about 44,000 clones, roughly three quarters of them detected only once. Of the sample, approximately 2.6% is held by the ten largest clones.

Study-wide conclusions, independent of this receptor: The strongest predictors of response were reported to be early dynamic shifts in blood T cell clones along with a rise in serum interferon-beta following radiation. After treatment with radiotherapy and ipilimumab, TCR clones that originated in tumors expanded in peripheral blood.

The chain links TRBV28 with TRBJ2-1; TRBD2 aligns with 9 central bases. The sample here was peripheral blood, taken from a patient treated with radiotherapy plus ipilimumab. The sequence came from a human donor with non-small cell lung cancer whose response to radiotherapy plus ipilimumab could not be evaluated. The DNA reads TGTGCCAGCAGTCCGCCGGGGACTAGCAGATACAATGAGCAGTTCTTC. The encoded protein is CASSPPGTSRYNEQFF.